One T cell receptor (beta chain) is described in this entry. Sequencing used immunoSEQ multiplex PCR; TCRdb keeps in-frame clones, though not all of them. The sample contains roughly 86,000 clones, about 89% of which appear only once. This sample was included in a study of OX40 agonist ivuxolimab in advanced cancers. As for the study in general: Patients received ivuxolimab, an intravenous treatment, every 2 weeks at 0.01 to 10 mg/kg.

The CDR3 has 17 amino acids. The V end lost 0 bases, the J end lost 3 bases, and 14 bases lay between the germline ends. The V gene's germline CDR1 is LNHNV and CDR2 YYDKDF (reference sequence). Here the sequenced sample was CD4+ or CD8+ T cells sorted from blood, taken in a trial of the OX40 agonist ivuxolimab. This sequence was found in an adult with an advanced solid tumor such as melanoma, head and neck, liver or kidney cancer. This sequence joins TRBV15 and TRBJ1-4; D is uncertain. CDR3 loop: CATSRDAGSGSNEKLFF. CDR3 nucleotides: TGTGCCACCAGCAGAGATGCCGGGTCGGGGTCTAATGAAAAACTGTTTTTT.